The 3 T cell receptor beta chains in this list originate from one sample, sequenced in a study of blood T cells in healthy people across ages. Primers used in a second PCR of about 6 to 12 cycles were a sample-barcoded 5' primer and a J-beta primer mix. From the 5' RACE reads, TCRdb called clonotypes with MiXCR, one entry per CDR3 protein. The sample lists some 760,000 distinct CDR3 sequences, roughly 25% occurring once. These data also formed part of another study, on T cells of mothers and their children.

Sequenced sample: blood. The receptor source for this set is a boy younger than 18 in good health.

This clonotype was seen a handful of times. The rearrangement joins TRBV5-5 to TRBJ1-2, with TRBD1 identical over 7 bases. CDR1 SGHKS and CDR2 YYEKEE come from the germline V gene (reference sequence). Trimming at V came to 4 bases and at J to 3 bases, leaving 9 bases not matched to a gene. This CDR3 is built from 15 residues. As DNA, the CDR3 is TGTGCCAGCAGCGGCGACAGGGAAGGGGACTATGGCTACACCTTC. Translated, it gives CASSGDREGDYGYTF.

Points on this clonotype: Mismatch with germline at one junction end may stem from a read error. The V and J genes are TRBV11-1 and TRBJ1-4; D is ambiguous. The CDR3 runs 14 residues. Germline loops: CDR1 SGHAT, CDR2 FQDESV (reference sequence). The CDR3 coding sequence is TGTGCCAGCAGCTACTTTGCAACTAGTGAAAAACTGTTTTTT. Translating gives CASSYFATSEKLFF.

V is TRBV6-5 and J is TRBJ1-6, with TRBD1 as a possible D gene (6 bases). The V end was cut by 7 bases, the J end by 5 bases, with 15 bases between. This CDR3 comprises 15 residues. CDR1 MNHEY and CDR2 SVGAGI come from the germline V gene. The CDR3 spells CASIPNRDDNSPLHF. The CDR3 DNA reads as TGTGCCAGCATCCCCAACAGGGACGATAATTCACCCCTCCACTTT.